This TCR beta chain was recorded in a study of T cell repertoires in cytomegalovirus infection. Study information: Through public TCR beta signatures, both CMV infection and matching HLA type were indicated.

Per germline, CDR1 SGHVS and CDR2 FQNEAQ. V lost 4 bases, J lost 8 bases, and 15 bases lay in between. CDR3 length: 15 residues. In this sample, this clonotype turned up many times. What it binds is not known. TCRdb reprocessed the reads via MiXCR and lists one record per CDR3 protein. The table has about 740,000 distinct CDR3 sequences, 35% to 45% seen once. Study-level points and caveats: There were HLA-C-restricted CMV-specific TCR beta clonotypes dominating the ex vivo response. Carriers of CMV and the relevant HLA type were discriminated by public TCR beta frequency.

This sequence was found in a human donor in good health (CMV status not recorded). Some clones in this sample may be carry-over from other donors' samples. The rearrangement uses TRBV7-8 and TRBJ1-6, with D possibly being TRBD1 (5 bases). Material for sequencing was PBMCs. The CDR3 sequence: CASSSLRQLDSPLHF. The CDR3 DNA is TGTGCCAGCAGCTCCCTACGACAGTTAGATTCACCCCTCCACTTT.